This T cell receptor (beta chain) originates from a study of blood T cell repertoires in COVID-19. The overall study: Donors in the United States, Italy and Spain gave samples during acute or convalescent COVID-19.

The assay was immunoSEQ multiplex PCR, and TCRdb's table has in-frame clones only and misses some. The repertoire holds 95,000 to 100,000 clones, with about 85% as singletons. Germline assignment: CDR1 LGHDT and CDR2 YNNKEL (reference sequence). The CDR3 runs to 13 residues. V lost 5 bases and J lost 3, with 10 bases in between. V usage is TRBV3-1 (or the pseudogene TRBV3-2) and J usage is TRBJ1-2; D is ambiguous. Specimen: peripheral blood. This clonotype was sampled from a woman of 80 years or more with acute or convalescent COVID-19. CDR3: CASSGERDYGYTF. The CDR3, as DNA: TGTGCCAGCAGCGGGGAGAGGGACTATGGCTACACCTTC.